This record concerns one T cell receptor (beta chain) sequence. A second about 7 to 11 cycle PCR used barcoded and J-beta primers. Each cDNA was tagged by a template-switch adaptor containing 12 random nucleotides. CDR3-containing paired-end reads numbering at least 2.5 million came from each sample. TCRdb used MiXCR to reprocess the 5' RACE reads, holding one entry per CDR3 protein. This sample has hundreds of thousands of distinct CDR3 sequences; approximately 49% occur once, and the top ten carry about 32%. This record belongs to a study of blood T cells in healthy people across ages. The V and J ends lost 0 bases and 5 bases, in that order; junction bases with no gene match: 5. This CDR3 spans 16 amino acids. Germline V gene sequence: CDR1 SGDLS, CDR2 YYNGEE.

The sequencing sample was made of blood. This sequence was found in a woman aged 55-69 years in good health. The chain recombines TRBV9 with TRBJ2-1; 10 bases agree with TRBD2. The CDR3 nucleotides read TGTGCCAGCAGCGTAGTTGGGACTAGCGTACACAATGAGCAGTTCTTC. It encodes CASSVVGTSVHNEQFF.